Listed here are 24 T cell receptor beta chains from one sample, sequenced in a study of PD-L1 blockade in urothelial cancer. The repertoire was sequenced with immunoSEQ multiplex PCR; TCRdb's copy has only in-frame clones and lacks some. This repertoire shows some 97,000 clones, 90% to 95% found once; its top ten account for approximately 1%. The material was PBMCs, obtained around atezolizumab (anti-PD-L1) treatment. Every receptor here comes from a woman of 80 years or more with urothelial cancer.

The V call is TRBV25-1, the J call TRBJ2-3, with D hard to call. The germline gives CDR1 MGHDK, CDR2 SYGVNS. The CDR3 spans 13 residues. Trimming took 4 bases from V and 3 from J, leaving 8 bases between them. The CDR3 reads CASSGGFTDTQYF. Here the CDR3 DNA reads TGTGCCAGCAGTGGAGGCTTTACAGATACGCAGTATTTT.

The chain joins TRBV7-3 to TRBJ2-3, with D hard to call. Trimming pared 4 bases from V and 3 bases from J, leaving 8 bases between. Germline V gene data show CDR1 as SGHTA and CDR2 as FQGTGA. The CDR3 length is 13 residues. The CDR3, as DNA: TGTGCCAGCAGCTCCCCTTTGACAGATACGCAGTATTTT. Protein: CASSSPLTDTQYF.

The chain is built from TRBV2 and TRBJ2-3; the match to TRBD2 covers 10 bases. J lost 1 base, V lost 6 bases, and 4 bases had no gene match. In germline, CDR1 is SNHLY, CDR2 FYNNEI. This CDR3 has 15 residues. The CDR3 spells CASSLGLAGTDTQYF. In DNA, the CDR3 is TGTGCCAGCAGCCTAGGACTAGCGGGCACAGATACGCAGTATTTT.

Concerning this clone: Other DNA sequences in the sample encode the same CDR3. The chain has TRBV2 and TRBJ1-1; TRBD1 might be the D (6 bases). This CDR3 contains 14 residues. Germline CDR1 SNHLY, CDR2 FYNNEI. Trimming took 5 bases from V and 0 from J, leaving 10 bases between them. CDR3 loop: CASSPDRMNTEAFF. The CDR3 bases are TGTGCCAGCAGTCCCGACAGGATGAACACTGAAGCTTTCTTT.

The DNA of the CDR3 is TGTGCCAGCAGAGCTCCCCCTGAAGGGACTAGAAGGCTGTTTTTT. Protein: CASRAPPEGTRRLFF. The rearrangement joins TRBV2 to TRBJ2-2; 8 bases fit TRBD2. The length of the CDR3 is 15 residues. V trimming: 6 bases; J trimming: 13 bases; junction bases outside the gene matches: 16. Looked up from germline, CDR1 is SNHLY and CDR2 is FYNNEI.

CDR3 protein: CASSSGLPALYEQYF. For the CDR3, the DNA is TGTGCCAGCAGTTCGGGACTCCCCGCTCTCTACGAGCAGTACTTC. V gene TRBV5-4 combines with J gene TRBJ2-7, with a possible D match to TRBD2 (6 bases). The CDR3 is 15 amino acids. Germline V CDR1 and CDR2: SGHNT, YYREEE (reference sequence). V lost 5 bases and J 3 bases, leaving 18 bases between the germline ends.

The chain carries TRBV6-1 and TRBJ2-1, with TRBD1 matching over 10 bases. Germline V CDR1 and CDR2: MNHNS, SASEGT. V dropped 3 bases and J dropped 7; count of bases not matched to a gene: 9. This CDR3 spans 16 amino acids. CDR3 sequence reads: CASSDPGTGATNEQFF. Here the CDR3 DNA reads TGTGCCAGCAGTGATCCCGGGACAGGGGCCACAAATGAGCAGTTCTTC.

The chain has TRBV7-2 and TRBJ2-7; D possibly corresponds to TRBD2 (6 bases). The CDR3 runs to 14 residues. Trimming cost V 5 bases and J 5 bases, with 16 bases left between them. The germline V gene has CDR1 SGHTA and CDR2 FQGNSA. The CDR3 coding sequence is TGTGCCAGCAGCGACGGCTGGGGCGGGGACGAGCAGTACTTC. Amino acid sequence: CASSDGWGGDEQYF.

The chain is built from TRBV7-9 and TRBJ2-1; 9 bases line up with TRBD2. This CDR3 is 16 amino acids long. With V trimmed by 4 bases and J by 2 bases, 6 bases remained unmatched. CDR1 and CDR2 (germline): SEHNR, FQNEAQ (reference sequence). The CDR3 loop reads CASSSPAGGTYNEQFF. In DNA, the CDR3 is TGTGCCAGCAGCTCCCCCGCGGGAGGGACCTACAATGAGCAGTTCTTC.

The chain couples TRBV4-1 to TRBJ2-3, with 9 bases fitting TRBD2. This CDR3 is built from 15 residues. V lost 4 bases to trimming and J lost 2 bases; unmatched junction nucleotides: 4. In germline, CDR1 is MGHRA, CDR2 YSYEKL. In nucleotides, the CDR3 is TGCGCCAGCAGCCCCCGACTAGCGGACACAGATACGCAGTATTTT. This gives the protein CASSPRLADTDTQYF.

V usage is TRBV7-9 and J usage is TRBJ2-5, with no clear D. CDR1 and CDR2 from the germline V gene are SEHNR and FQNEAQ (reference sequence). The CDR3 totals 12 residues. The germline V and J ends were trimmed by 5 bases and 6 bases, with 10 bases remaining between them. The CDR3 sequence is CASSPIEKTQYF. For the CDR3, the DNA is TGTGCCAGCAGCCCCATTGAGAAGACCCAGTACTTC.

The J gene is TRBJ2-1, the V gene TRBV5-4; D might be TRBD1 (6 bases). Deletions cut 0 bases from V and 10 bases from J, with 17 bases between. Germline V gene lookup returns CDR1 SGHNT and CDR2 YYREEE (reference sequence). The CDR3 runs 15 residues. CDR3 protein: CASSLVGTSNLEQFF. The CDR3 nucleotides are TGTGCCAGCAGCTTGGTAGGGACATCCAATTTAGAGCAGTTCTTC.

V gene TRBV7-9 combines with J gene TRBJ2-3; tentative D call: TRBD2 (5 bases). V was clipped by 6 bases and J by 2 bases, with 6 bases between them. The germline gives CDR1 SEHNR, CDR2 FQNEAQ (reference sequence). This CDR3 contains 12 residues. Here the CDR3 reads CASSSVTDTQYF. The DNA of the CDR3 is TGTGCCAGCAGTAGCGTCACAGATACGCAGTATTTT.

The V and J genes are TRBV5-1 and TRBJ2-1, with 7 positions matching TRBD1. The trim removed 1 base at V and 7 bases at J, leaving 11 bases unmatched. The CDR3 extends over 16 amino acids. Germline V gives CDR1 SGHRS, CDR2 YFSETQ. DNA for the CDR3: TGCGCCAGCAGCTTGAGGTCGGGACAGCTTGGGAATGAGCAGTTCTTC. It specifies CASSLRSGQLGNEQFF. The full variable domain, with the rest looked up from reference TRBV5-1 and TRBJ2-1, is KAGVTQTPRYLIKTRGQQVTLSCSPISGHRSVSWYQQTPGQGLQFLFEYFSETQRNKGNFPGRFSGRQFSNSRSEMNVSTLELGDSALYLCASSLRSGQLGNEQFFGPGTRLTVL.

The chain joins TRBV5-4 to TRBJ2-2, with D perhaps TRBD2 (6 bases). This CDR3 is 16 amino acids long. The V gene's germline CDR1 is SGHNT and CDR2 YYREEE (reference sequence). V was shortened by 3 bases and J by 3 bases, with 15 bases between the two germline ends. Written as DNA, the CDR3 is TGTGCCAGCAGCTCCGGGGCTAGCGTAGACACCGGGGAGCTGTTTTTT. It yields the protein CASSSGASVDTGELFF. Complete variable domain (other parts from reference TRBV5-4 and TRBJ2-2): ETGVTQSPTHLIKTRGQQVTLRCSSQSGHNTVSWYQQALGQGPQFIFQYYREEENGRGNFPPRFSGLQFPNYSSELNVNALELDDSALYLCASSSGASVDTGELFFGEGSRLTVL.

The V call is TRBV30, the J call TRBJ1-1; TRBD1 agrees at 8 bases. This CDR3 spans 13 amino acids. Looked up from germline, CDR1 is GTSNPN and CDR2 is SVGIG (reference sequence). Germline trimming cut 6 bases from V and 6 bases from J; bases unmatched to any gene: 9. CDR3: CACYRTGRSEAFF. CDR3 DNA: TGTGCCTGCTATCGGACAGGGAGGTCTGAAGCTTTCTTT.

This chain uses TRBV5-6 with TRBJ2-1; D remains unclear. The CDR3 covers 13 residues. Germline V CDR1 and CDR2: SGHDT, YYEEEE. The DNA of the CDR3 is TGTGCTTTCGGTAGTGTTGATTGGAATGAGCAGTTCTTC. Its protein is CAFGSVDWNEQFF.

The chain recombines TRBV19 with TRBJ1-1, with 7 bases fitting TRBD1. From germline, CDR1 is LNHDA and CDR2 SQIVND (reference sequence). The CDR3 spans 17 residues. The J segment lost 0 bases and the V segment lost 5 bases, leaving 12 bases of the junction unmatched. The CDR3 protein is CASSRVPGQTMNTEAFF. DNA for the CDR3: TGTGCCAGTAGTCGTGTCCCGGGACAGACCATGAACACTGAAGCTTTCTTT.

The CDR3 DNA follows: TGTGCCAGCTCACCCTTACCCCCGGGTTACGGGACCCAGTACTTC. The encoded protein is CASSPLPPGYGTQYF. The chain has TRBV18 and TRBJ2-5, with D uncertain. The germline gives CDR1 KGHSH, CDR2 LQKENI. The CDR3 has 15 amino acids. The germline V and J ends were trimmed by 3 bases and 7 bases, with 18 bases remaining between them.

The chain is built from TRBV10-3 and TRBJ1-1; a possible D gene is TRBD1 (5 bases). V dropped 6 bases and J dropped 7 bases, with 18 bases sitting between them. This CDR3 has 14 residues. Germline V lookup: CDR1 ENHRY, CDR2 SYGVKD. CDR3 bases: TGTGCCATCAGCGAAAATAGACAGATTAATGAAGCTTTCTTT. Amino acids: CAISENRQINEAFF.

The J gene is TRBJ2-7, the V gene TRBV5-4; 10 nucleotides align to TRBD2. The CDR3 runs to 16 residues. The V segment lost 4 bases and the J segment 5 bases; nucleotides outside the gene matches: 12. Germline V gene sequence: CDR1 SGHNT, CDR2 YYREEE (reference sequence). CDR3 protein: CASSPGGLAGDDEQYF. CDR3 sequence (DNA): TGTGCCAGCAGCCCGGGCGGGCTAGCGGGAGACGACGAGCAGTACTTC.

CDR3 DNA: TGTGCCAGCAGTGCAGACAGGGGGGAAGAGACCCAGTACTTC. Encoded protein: CASSADRGEETQYF. The chain is built from TRBV28 and TRBJ2-5; TRBD1 matches at 9 bases. Germline V gene lookup returns CDR1 MDHEN and CDR2 SYDVKM. This CDR3 contains 14 residues. V lost 5 bases to trimming and J lost 3 bases; unmatched junction nucleotides: 4. Based on the CDR3 plus reference TRBV28 and TRBJ2-5, the full variable domain is DVKVTQSSRYLVKRTGEKVFLECVQDMDHENMFWYRQDPGLGLRLIYFSYDVKMKEKGDIPEGYSVSREKKERFSLILESASTNQTSMYLCASSADRGEETQYFGPGTRLLVL.

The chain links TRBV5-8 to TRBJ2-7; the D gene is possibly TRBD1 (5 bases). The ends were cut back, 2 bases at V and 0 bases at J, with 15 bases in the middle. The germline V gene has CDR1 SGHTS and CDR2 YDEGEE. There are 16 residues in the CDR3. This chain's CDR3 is CASSLPQPGLSYEQYF. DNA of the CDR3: TGTGCCAGCAGCTTACCTCAGCCAGGGCTCTCCTACGAGCAGTACTTC.

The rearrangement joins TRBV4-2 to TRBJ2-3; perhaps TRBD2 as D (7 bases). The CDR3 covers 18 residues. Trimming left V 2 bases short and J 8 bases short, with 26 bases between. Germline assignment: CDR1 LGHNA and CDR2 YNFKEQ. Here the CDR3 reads CASSQPTPLATGGRTQYF. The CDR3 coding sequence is TGTGCCAGCAGCCAACCCACCCCCCTAGCCACGGGGGGCCGTACGCAGTATTTT.